Listed below are T cell receptor beta chains from one sample, sequenced in a study of response to subunit inactivated influenza vaccine. TCRdb analysed the RT-PCR reads with MiXCR anew, one entry per CDR3 protein. Of around 710,000 distinct CDR3 sequences in the sample, about 15% were seen once. Material: PBMCs from blood, obtained around 14 days before vaccination. These receptors all come from a man aged 50 to 60 who received an inactivated influenza vaccine. CDR3s include the opening cysteine and the closing phenylalanine or tryptophan. A D gene is named only where the DNA matches it firmly. Rows may omit the clone size; those that give it use once, few, many or a size class.

J gene | V gene | clone size | D gene | CDR3 protein | CDR3 DNA
TRBJ2-5 | TRBV7-8 | - | - | CASSLVSFVETQYF | TGTGCCAGCAGCTTAGTATCGTTTGTAGAGACCCAGTACTTC
TRBJ1-4 | TRBV6-5 | - | - | CASSYSRGQANEKLFF | TGTGCCAGCAGTTACTCGAGGGGCCAAGCGAATGAAAAACTGTTTTTT
TRBJ1-2 | TRBV9 | - | - | CASSVGVGGYTF | TGTGCCAGCAGCGTAGGGGTGGGTGGCTACACCTTC
TRBJ2-5 | TRBV5-1 | many | - | CASSLGGNQETQYF | TGCGCCAGCAGCTTGGGGGGCAATCAAGAGACCCAGTACTTC
TRBJ2-7 | TRBV9 | few | TRBD1 | CASSVGGTGFLREQYF | TGTGCCAGCAGCGTAGGTGGGACAGGGTTTCTCCGGGAGCAGTACTTC
TRBJ2-5 | TRBV18 | - | - | CASSPRGSTVETQYF | TGTGCCAGCTCACCACGAGGGAGTACTGTAGAGACCCAGTACTTC
TRBJ1-2 | TRBV2 | - | - | CASSEGSLNYGYTF | TGTGCCAGCAGTGAGGGGTCGTTAAACTATGGCTACACCTTC
TRBJ2-7 | TRBV12-3/TRBV12-4 | - | - | CASSWGLEVAYEQYF | TGTGCCAGCAGTTGGGGGCTGGAGGTTGCCTACGAGCAGTACTTC
TRBJ1-4 | TRBV6-5 | - | - | CASSYSSPWGTTNEKLFF | TGTGCCAGCAGTTACTCCTCTCCTTGGGGGACAACTAATGAAAAACTGTTTTTT
TRBJ2-2 | TRBV3-1 | many | - | CASSQWGTTRVGTGELFF | TGTGCCAGCAGCCAATGGGGGACCACTCGTGTAGGCACCGGGGAGCTGTTTTTT
TRBJ2-1 | TRBV7-9 | - | TRBD2 | CASSSSQLAGNEQFF | TGTGCCAGCAGCTCATCCCAGCTAGCGGGCAATGAGCAGTTCTTC
TRBJ2-5 | TRBV7-2 | many | TRBD1 | CASSLSRGQGWETQYF | TGTGCCAGCAGCTTATCGCGGGGACAGGGTTGGGAGACCCAGTACTTC
TRBJ2-5 | TRBV20-1 | - | - | CSARGNQETQYF | TGCAGTGCTAGGGGCAACCAAGAGACCCAGTACTTC
TRBJ2-3 | TRBV7-8 | few | - | CASSTPGSSTDTQYF | TGTGCCAGCAGTACTCCGGGGTCCTCGACAGATACGCAGTATTTT
TRBJ2-3 | TRBV5-6 | many | - | CASSLVTVVTDTQYF | TGTGCCAGCAGCTTGGTGACGGTGGTCACAGATACGCAGTATTTT
TRBJ2-1 | TRBV11-3 | few | - | CASSSHSGDNEQFF | TGTGCCAGCAGCTCCCATTCAGGGGACAATGAGCAGTTCTTC
TRBJ2-5 | TRBV28 | - | - | CASSWASTRETQYF | TGTGCCAGCAGTTGGGCGAGTACCCGAGAGACCCAGTACTTC
TRBJ2-5 | TRBV11-2 | few | TRBD2 | CASSPRTSGGDVTQYF | TGTGCCAGCAGCCCCCGGACTAGCGGGGGGGATGTGACCCAGTACTTC
TRBJ2-5 | TRBV18 | few | TRBD1 | CASSQQGFEETQYF | TGTGCCAGCTCACAACAGGGGTTTGAAGAGACCCAGTACTTC
TRBJ2-5 | TRBV12-3/TRBV12-4 | few | TRBD2 | CASSFAGGPAETQYF | TGTGCCAGCAGTTTTGCGGGAGGCCCCGCAGAGACCCAGTACTTC
TRBJ2-7 | TRBV7-8 | few | - | CASNQDWGAEQYF | TGTGCCAGCAACCAAGATTGGGGGGCCGAGCAGTACTTC
TRBJ2-7 | TRBV5-8 | - | TRBD1 | CASSLAGTVSYEQYF | TGTGCCAGCAGCTTGGCCGGGACAGTCTCCTACGAGCAGTACTTC
TRBJ1-1 | TRBV7-9 | few | - | CASSQRAGSLEAFF | TGTGCCAGCAGCCAACGCGCGGGTTCCCTTGAAGCTTTCTTT
TRBJ2-1 | TRBV20-1 | few | TRBD2 | CSAKGGGRPREQFF | TGCAGTGCTAAGGGAGGCGGGAGGCCCAGGGAGCAGTTCTTC
TRBJ1-6 | TRBV30 | - | - | CAWSLQNNSPLHF | TGTGCCTGGAGTTTACAGAATAATTCACCCCTCCACTTT
TRBJ2-1 | TRBV18 | - | - | CASSPTGMPGNEQFF | TGTGCCAGCTCACCAACGGGGATGCCCGGCAATGAGCAGTTCTTC
TRBJ2-1 | TRBV5-1 | - | - | CASSLVPSGQTNEQFF | TGCGCCAGCAGCTTGGTTCCCAGCGGGCAAACGAATGAGCAGTTCTTC
TRBJ2-5 | TRBV20-1 | few | - | CSASRGVLETQYF | TGCAGTGCTAGTCGGGGTGTACTCGAGACCCAGTACTTC
TRBJ1-2 | TRBV5-1 | few | - | CASSEGDGSIGYTF | TGCGCCAGCAGCGAGGGGGACGGCTCGATTGGCTACACCTTC
TRBJ1-2 | TRBV12-3/TRBV12-4 | few | TRBD1 | CASSLRTGGLDGYTF | TGTGCCAGCAGTCTCCGGACAGGGGGCTTGGATGGCTACACCTTC
TRBJ2-3 | TRBV12-3/TRBV12-4 | few | TRBD2 | CASSVLGGRADTQYF | TGTGCCAGCAGTGTCCTCGGGGGGAGAGCAGATACGCAGTATTTT
TRBJ2-3 | TRBV3-1 | few | - | CASSQDRDRQYF | TGTGCCAGCAGCCAAGACCGCGATAGGCAGTATTTT
TRBJ1-6 | TRBV7-8 | few | - | CASSSGGSGSPLHF | TGTGCCAGCAGTTCTGGTGGGTCCGGTTCACCCCTCCACTTT
TRBJ2-3 | TRBV12-5 | - | - | CASGLGDTWTQYF | TGTGCTAGTGGGTTGGGGGACACATGGACGCAGTATTTT
TRBJ2-1 | TRBV11-2 | once | TRBD2 | CASSFYLAGGTSYNEQFF | TGTGCCAGCAGCTTTTATCTAGCGGGGGGCACCTCCTACAATGAGCAGTTCTTC
TRBJ2-7 | TRBV7-6 | - | TRBD1 | CASSLADRGDFYEQYF | TGTGCCAGCAGCTTAGCAGACAGGGGGGACTTCTACGAGCAGTACTTC
TRBJ1-2 | TRBV3-1 | few | - | CASSQPGPSNYGYTF | TGTGCCAGCAGCCAACCCGGTCCTTCTAACTATGGCTACACCTTC
TRBJ2-7 | TRBV9 | - | - | CASSVGGGHSYEQYF | TGTGCCAGCAGCGTGGGTGGGGGCCATTCCTACGAGCAGTACTTC
TRBJ2-1 | TRBV18 | - | - | CASSPPAGVGQDEQFF | TGTGCCAGCTCACCCCCTGCAGGGGTGGGGCAGGATGAGCAGTTCTTC
TRBJ2-7 | TRBV6-2/TRBV6-3 | few | TRBD1 | CASSGPWTGSYEQYF | TGTGCCAGCAGTGGTCCTTGGACAGGGAGTTACGAGCAGTACTTC
TRBJ2-3 | TRBV6-5 | - | - | CASSNPTVSTSTDTQYF | TGTGCCAGCAGTAACCCGACCGTATCGACTAGCACAGATACGCAGTATTTT